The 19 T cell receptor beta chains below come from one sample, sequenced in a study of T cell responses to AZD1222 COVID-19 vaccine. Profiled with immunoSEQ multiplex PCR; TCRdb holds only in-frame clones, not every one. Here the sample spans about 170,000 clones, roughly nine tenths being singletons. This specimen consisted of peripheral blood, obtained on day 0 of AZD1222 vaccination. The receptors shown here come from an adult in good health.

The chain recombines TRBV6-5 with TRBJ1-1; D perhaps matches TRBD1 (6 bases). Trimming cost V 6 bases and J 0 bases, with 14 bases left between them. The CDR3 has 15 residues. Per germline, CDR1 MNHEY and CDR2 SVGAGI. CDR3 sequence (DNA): TGTGCCAGCAGGGAGAAGGGGGGTATGAACACTGAAGCTTTCTTT. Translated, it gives CASREKGGMNTEAFF.

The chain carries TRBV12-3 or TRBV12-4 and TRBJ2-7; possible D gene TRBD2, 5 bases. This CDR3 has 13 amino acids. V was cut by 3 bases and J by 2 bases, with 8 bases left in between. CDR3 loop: CASSLGETYEQYF. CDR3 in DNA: TGTGCCAGCAGTTTGGGAGAAACCTACGAGCAGTACTTC.

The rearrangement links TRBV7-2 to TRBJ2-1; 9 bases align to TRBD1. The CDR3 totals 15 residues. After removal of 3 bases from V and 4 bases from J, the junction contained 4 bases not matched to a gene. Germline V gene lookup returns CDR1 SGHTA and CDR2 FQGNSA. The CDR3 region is CASSLDRGPYNEQFF. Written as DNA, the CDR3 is TGTGCCAGCAGCTTGGACAGGGGCCCGTACAATGAGCAGTTCTTC.

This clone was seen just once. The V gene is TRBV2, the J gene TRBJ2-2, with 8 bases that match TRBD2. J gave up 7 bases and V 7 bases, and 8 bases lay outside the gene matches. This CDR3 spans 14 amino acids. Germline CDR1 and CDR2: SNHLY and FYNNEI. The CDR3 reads CASKGGGPHGELFF. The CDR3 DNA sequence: TGTGCCAGCAAGGGCGGGGGGCCTCACGGGGAGCTGTTTTTT. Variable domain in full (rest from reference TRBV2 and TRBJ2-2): EPEVTQTPSHQVTQMGQEVILRCVPISNHLYFYWYRQILGQKVEFLVSFYNNEISEKSEIFDDQFSVERPDGSNFTLKIRSTKLEDSAMYFCASKGGGPHGELFFGEGSRLTVL.

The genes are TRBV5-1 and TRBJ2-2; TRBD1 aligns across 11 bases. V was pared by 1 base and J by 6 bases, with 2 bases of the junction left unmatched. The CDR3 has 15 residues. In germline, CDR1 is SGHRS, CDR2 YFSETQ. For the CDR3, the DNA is TGCGCCAGCAGCTTGAGGACAGGGGGCCCCGGGGAGCTGTTTTTT. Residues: CASSLRTGGPGELFF.

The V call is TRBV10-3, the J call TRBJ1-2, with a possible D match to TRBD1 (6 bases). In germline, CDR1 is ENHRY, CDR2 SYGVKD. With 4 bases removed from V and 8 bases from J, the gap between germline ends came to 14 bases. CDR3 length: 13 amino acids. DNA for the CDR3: TGTGCCATCAGTGCTTCGGGGGGCGAAGGCTACACCTTC. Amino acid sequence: CAISASGGEGYTF.

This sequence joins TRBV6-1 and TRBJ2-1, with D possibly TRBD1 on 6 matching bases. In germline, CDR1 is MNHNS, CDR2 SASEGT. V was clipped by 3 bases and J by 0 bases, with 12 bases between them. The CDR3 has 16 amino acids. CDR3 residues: CASSDGRGISYNEQFF. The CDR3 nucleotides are TGTGCCAGCAGTGATGGTAGGGGGATCTCCTACAATGAGCAGTTCTTC.

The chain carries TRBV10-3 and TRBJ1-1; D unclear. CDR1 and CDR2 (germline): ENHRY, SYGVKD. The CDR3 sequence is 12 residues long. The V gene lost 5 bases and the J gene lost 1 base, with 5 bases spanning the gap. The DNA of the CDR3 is TGTGCCATCAGTCGAGAGAACACTGAAGCTTTCTTT. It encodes CAISRENTEAFF.

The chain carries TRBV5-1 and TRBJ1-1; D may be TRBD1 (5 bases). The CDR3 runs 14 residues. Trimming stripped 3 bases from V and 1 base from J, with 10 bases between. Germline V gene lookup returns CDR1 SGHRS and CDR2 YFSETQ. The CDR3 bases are TGCGCCAGCAGCTCCGGGACGGCGAACACTGAAGCTTTCTTT. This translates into CASSSGTANTEAFF.

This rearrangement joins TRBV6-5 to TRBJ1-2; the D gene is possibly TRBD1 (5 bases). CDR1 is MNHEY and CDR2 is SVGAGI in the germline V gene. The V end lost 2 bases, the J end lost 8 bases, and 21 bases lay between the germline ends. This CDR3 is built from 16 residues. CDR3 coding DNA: TGTGCCAGCAGTTACGAAAGTCGGCAGGGTAATGGCGGCTACACCTTC. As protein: CASSYESRQGNGGYTF.

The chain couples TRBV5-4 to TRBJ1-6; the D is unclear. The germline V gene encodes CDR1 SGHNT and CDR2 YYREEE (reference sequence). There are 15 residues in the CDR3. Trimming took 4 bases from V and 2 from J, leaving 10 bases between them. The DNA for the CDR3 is TGTGCCAGCAGCCCGTCCGAGGCCTATAATTCACCCCTCCACTTT. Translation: CASSPSEAYNSPLHF.

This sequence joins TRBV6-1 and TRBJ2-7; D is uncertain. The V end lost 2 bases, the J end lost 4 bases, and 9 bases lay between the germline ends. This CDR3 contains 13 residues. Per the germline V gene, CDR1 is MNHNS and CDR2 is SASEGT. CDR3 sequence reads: CASSEHGDYEQYF. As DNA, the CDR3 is TGTGCCAGCAGTGAACACGGAGATTACGAGCAGTACTTC.

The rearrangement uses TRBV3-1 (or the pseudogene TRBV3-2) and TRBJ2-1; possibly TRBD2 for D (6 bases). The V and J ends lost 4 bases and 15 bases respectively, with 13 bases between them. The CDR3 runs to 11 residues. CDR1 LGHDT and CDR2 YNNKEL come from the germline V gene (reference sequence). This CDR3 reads CASSPGVPLFF. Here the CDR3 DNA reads TGTGCCAGCAGCCCGGGGGTACCTTTGTTCTTC.

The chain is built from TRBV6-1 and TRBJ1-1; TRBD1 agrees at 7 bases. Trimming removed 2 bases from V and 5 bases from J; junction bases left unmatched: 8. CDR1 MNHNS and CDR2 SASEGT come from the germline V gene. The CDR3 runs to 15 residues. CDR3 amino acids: CASSERQGRGTEAFF. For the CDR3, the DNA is TGTGCCAGCAGTGAAAGACAGGGTAGGGGAACTGAAGCTTTCTTT.

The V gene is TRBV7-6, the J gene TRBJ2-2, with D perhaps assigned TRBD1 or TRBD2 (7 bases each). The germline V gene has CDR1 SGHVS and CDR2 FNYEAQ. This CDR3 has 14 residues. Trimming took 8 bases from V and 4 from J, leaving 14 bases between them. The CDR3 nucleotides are TGTGCCAGCTCAGGGGGGGACGGCACCGGGGAGCTGTTTTTT. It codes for CASSGGDGTGELFF.

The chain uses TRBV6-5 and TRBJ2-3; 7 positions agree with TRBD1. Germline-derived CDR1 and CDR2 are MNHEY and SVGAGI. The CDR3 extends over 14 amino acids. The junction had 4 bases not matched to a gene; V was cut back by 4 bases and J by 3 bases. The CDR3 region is CASSLDRRTDTQYF. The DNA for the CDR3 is TGTGCCAGCAGTTTGGACAGGAGAACAGATACGCAGTATTTT.

As DNA, the CDR3 is TGTGCCAGCAGCTACGGGACAGGCAAAAGCTCCTACGAGCAGTACTTC. Translation: CASSYGTGKSSYEQYF. This chain connects TRBV6-5 to TRBJ2-7; 8 bases are shared with TRBD1. The ends lost 6 bases at V and 0 bases at J; junction bases unmatched: 10. Germline CDR1 MNHEY, CDR2 SVGAGI. The CDR3 sequence is 16 residues long.

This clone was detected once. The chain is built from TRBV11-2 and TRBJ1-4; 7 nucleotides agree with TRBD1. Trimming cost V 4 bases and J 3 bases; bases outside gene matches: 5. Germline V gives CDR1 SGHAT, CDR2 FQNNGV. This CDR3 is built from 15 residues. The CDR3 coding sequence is TGTGCCAGCAGCTCGACAGGGTCCCCTAATGAAAAACTGTTTTTT. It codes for CASSSTGSPNEKLFF.

The CDR3 sequence is CASSRGLNTEAFF. The CDR3 DNA reads as TGTGCCAGCAGCAGGGGTCTGAACACTGAAGCTTTCTTT. The genes are TRBV6-5 and TRBJ1-1; D might be TRBD1 (6 bases). Trimming removed 6 bases at V and 0 bases at J, with 8 bases between. The CDR3 runs to 13 residues. Germline V lookup: CDR1 MNHEY, CDR2 SVGAGI.